The 30 T cell receptor beta chains presented below share a single source sample, sequenced in a study of blood T cell repertoires in COVID-19. Libraries were prepared by immunoSEQ multiplex PCR; TCRdb keeps only in-frame clonotypes and omits some of them. The data hold about 190,000 clones, with roughly 87% observed a single time. The specimen was peripheral blood. Receptor source: a woman aged 55-70 years with COVID-19, enrolled during active disease.

The rearrangement uses TRBV3-1 (or the pseudogene TRBV3-2) and TRBJ1-6; 7 bases match TRBD1. The J segment lost 4 bases and the V segment lost 1 base, leaving 10 bases of the junction unmatched. CDR1 is LGHDT and CDR2 is YNNKEL in the germline V gene (reference sequence). This CDR3 has 18 amino acids. The CDR3 spells CASSQVPQGSAYNSPLHF. The CDR3 DNA reads as TGTGCCAGCAGCCAAGTCCCACAGGGGTCCGCATATAATTCACCCCTCCACTTT.

This chain joins TRBV28 and TRBJ2-2, with 7 nucleotides matching TRBD2. J lost 4 bases, V lost 11 bases, and 16 bases had no gene match. The CDR3 totals 16 residues. Germline V gives CDR1 MDHEN, CDR2 SYDVKM. The CDR3 loop is CAGGKKASGRTGELFF. CDR3 in DNA: TGTGCCGGAGGAAAGAAGGCTAGCGGCCGCACCGGGGAGCTGTTTTTT. Drawing the rest from reference TRBV28 and TRBJ2-2, the complete variable domain is DVKVTQSSRYLVKRTGEKVFLECVQDMDHENMFWYRQDPGLGLRLIYFSYDVKMKEKGDIPEGYSVSREKKERFSLILESASTNQTSMYLCAGGKKASGRTGELFFGEGSRLTVL.

This clone was counted only a few times. CDR3 in DNA: TGTGCCAGCAGGCGACAGGACTATAATTCACCCCTCCACTTT. Translation gives CASRRQDYNSPLHF. The chain uses TRBV7-9 and TRBJ1-6; D perhaps matches TRBD1 (6 bases). Per the germline V gene, CDR1 is SEHNR and CDR2 is FQNEAQ (reference sequence). This CDR3 is built from 14 residues. The V end was cut by 6 bases, the J end by 3 bases, with 9 bases between.

The gene calls are TRBV3-1 (or the pseudogene TRBV3-2) and TRBJ2-2; a weak D match, TRBD2 (6 bases). The germline CDR1 and CDR2 sequences are LGHDT and YNNKEL (reference sequence). Trimming removed 0 bases from V and 0 bases from J, with 8 bases in between. CDR3 length: 16 amino acids. CDR3 sequence: CASSQERGTNTGELFF. The CDR3 bases are TGTGCCAGCAGCCAAGAGCGGGGTACGAACACCGGGGAGCTGTTTTTT.

The chain joins TRBV19 to TRBJ1-1; D is undetermined. This CDR3 comprises 12 residues. V lost 7 bases to trimming and J lost 3 bases, with 9 bases between them. Germline loops: CDR1 LNHDA, CDR2 SQIVND (reference sequence). This CDR3 reads CASKAPHTEAFF. CDR3 nucleotide sequence: TGTGCCAGTAAAGCCCCGCACACTGAAGCTTTCTTT.

This sequence joins TRBV6-5 and TRBJ2-3; possibly TRBD2 for D (5 bases). Germline V gene data show CDR1 as MNHEY and CDR2 as SVGAGI. V lost 6 bases and J lost 1, with 14 bases in between. The length of the CDR3 is 15 residues. The CDR3 protein is CASRDSIGRTDTQYF. In DNA form, the CDR3 reads TGTGCCAGCAGGGACTCGATAGGACGCACAGATACGCAGTATTTT.

This clone was counted between two and nine times. The V gene is TRBV15, the J gene TRBJ1-5; D is ambiguous. V was trimmed by 0 bases and J by 2 bases, leaving 8 bases between them. The CDR3 has 15 residues. CDR1 and CDR2 from the germline V gene are LNHNV and YYDKDF (reference sequence). The CDR3 DNA follows: TGTGCCACCAGCAGAGATCTCGGGGGCAATCAGCCCCAGCATTTT. Encoded protein: CATSRDLGGNQPQHF.

The chain employs TRBV24-1 and TRBJ2-7; a weak D match, TRBD2 (7 bases). CDR1 KGHDR and CDR2 SFDVKD come from the germline V gene. Trimming pared 3 bases from V and 7 bases from J, leaving 12 bases between. The length of the CDR3 is 13 residues. The CDR3 loop is CATSDGGAGEQYF. Here the CDR3 DNA reads TGTGCCACCAGTGATGGGGGGGCGGGGGAGCAGTACTTC.

The chain couples TRBV21-1 to TRBJ1-6; the table's TRBD1 call for D was not verified on the DNA. TRBV21-1 is termed a pseudogene. The CDR3 consists of 17 residues. The CDR3 spells CASSNFFRDRLNSPLHF. DNA for the CDR3: TGTGCCAGCAGCAACTTTTTCCGGGACAGACTTAATTCACCCCTCCACTTT.

The chain combines TRBV6-2 or TRBV6-3 with TRBJ2-1, with 7 bases aligning to TRBD2. CDR3 size: 17 residues. V trimming: 2 bases; J trimming: 0 bases; junction bases outside the gene matches: 7. The germline V gene encodes CDR1 MNHEY and CDR2 SVGEGT. For the CDR3, the DNA is TGTGCCAGCAGTTACGGGCTAGCGGCCGCCTCCTACAATGAGCAGTTCTTC. Its protein is CASSYGLAAASYNEQFF.

V and J are TRBV10-1 and TRBJ1-4, with 7 bases fitting TRBD1. Germline V gives CDR1 WNHNN, CDR2 SYGVQD (reference sequence). V lost 6 bases to trimming and J lost 7 bases; unmatched junction nucleotides: 8. The CDR3 runs 14 residues. CDR3 bases: TGCGCCAGCAGACCCCAGGGGGGTGGTGAAAAACTGTTTTTT. Protein sequence: CASRPQGGGEKLFF.

The V and J genes are TRBV7-2 and TRBJ2-5; D uncertain. V dropped 5 bases and J dropped 4 bases, with 14 bases sitting between them. The V gene's germline CDR1 is SGHTA and CDR2 FQGNSA. The CDR3 has 14 residues. CDR3 residues: CASSPVRVGETQYF. The DNA for the CDR3 is TGTGCCAGCAGCCCCGTCCGGGTGGGAGAGACCCAGTACTTC. The full variable domain, its missing parts supplied by reference TRBV7-2 and TRBJ2-5, is GAGVSQSPSNKVTEKGKDVELRCDPISGHTALYWYRQSLGQGLEFLIYFQGNSAPDKSGLPSDRFSAERTGGSVSTLTIQRTQQEDSAVYLCASSPVRVGETQYFGPGTRLLVL.

The gene calls are TRBV6-5 and TRBJ1-1, with TRBD1 identical over 7 bases. Germline assignment: CDR1 MNHEY and CDR2 SVGAGI. Trimming at V came to 6 bases and at J to 7 bases, leaving 5 bases not matched to a gene. The CDR3 length is 12 residues. The CDR3 coding sequence is TGTGCCAGCAGGAAGGGACAGTATGAAGCTTTCTTT. Translation gives CASRKGQYEAFF.

The V call is TRBV11-3, the J call TRBJ2-1; 8 positions agree with TRBD2. The CDR3 is made up of 15 amino acids. CDR1 is SGHNT, CDR2 YENEEA, per germline. V gave up 3 bases and J gave up 1 base; unmatched junction bases: 2. CDR3 in amino acids: CASSFSGASYNEQFF. In DNA, the CDR3 is TGTGCCAGCAGCTTTAGCGGGGCTTCCTACAATGAGCAGTTCTTC.

The CDR3 here is CASSFQGLAEAFF. CDR3 bases: TGTGCCAGCAGCTTCCAGGGGCTCGCTGAAGCTTTCTTT. The V gene is TRBV5-4, the J gene TRBJ1-1; D possibly corresponds to TRBD1 (6 bases). Germline V CDR1 and CDR2: SGHNT, YYREEE (reference sequence). This CDR3 is 13 amino acids long. Trimming cost V 2 bases and J 6 bases, with 11 bases left between them. The complete variable domain, with remaining parts taken from reference TRBV5-4 and TRBJ1-1, reads ETGVTQSPTHLIKTRGQQVTLRCSSQSGHNTVSWYQQALGQGPQFIFQYYREEENGRGNFPPRFSGLQFPNYSSELNVNALELDDSALYLCASSFQGLAEAFFGQGTRLTVV.

This chain's CDR3 is CASSLETGDTGELFF. The CDR3 nucleotides read TGCGCCAGCAGCTTGGAAACAGGGGACACCGGGGAGCTGTTTTTT. The V and J genes are TRBV5-1 and TRBJ2-2; 7 nucleotides line up with TRBD1. V was clipped by 0 bases and J by 3 bases; unmatched bases: 2. Germline CDR1 SGHRS, CDR2 YFSETQ. This CDR3 contains 15 residues.

The chain couples TRBV5-4 to TRBJ2-1, with 8 positions matching TRBD2. The V segment lost 5 bases and the J segment 5 bases; nucleotides outside the gene matches: 9. This CDR3 spans 15 amino acids. CDR1 and CDR2 (germline): SGHNT, YYREEE (reference sequence). The CDR3 DNA reads as TGTGCCAGCAGTTCCCGCGGACTAGCCGACAATGAGCAGTTCTTC. Translated, it gives CASSSRGLADNEQFF.

Only one count was recorded for this clone. The CDR3 DNA is TGTGCCAGCAGCCAGCCACTAGCGCTCTCCTACAATGAGCAGTTCTTC. This translates into CASSQPLALSYNEQFF. J is TRBJ2-1 and V is TRBV3-1 (or the pseudogene TRBV3-2); TRBD2 agrees at 7 bases. Per germline, CDR1 LGHDT and CDR2 YNNKEL (reference sequence). This CDR3 region has 16 residues. Trimming at V came to 3 bases and at J to 0 bases, leaving 5 bases not matched to a gene.

The chain employs TRBV6-2 or TRBV6-3 and TRBJ2-6; D uncertain. CDR1 MNHEY and CDR2 SVGEGT come from the germline V gene. V lost 6 bases to trimming and J lost 0 bases, with 12 bases between them. This CDR3 has 16 amino acids. The CDR3, as DNA: TGTGCCAGCAGCCCTATCCCGGGCTCTGGGGCCAACGTCCTGACTTTC. Its translation is CASSPIPGSGANVLTF.

Ten or more counts support this clone. The genes are TRBV29-1 and TRBJ2-2, with 11 bases lining up with TRBD2. Germline assignment: CDR1 SQVTM and CDR2 ANQGSEA. There are 15 residues in the CDR3. V was clipped by 7 bases and J by 3 bases; unmatched bases: 7. DNA of the CDR3: TGCAGCGCAACTACTAGCGGGAGTGACACCGGGGAGCTGTTTTTT. Encoded protein: CSATTSGSDTGELFF.

The chain links TRBV6-5 to TRBJ2-7; 7 positions agree with TRBD2. The CDR3 length is 15 residues. V shed 5 bases, J shed 2 bases, and the junction held 9 bases outside the gene matches. CDR1 and CDR2 from the germline V gene are MNHEY and SVGAGI. The CDR3 nucleotides read TGTGCCAGCAGTCCGGTTCTAGCGGAAACCTACGAGCAGTACGTC. Amino acid sequence: CASSPVLAETYEQYV.

This rearrangement joins TRBV9 to TRBJ1-3, with 8 nucleotides matching TRBD1. The V gene end was trimmed by 1 base and the J gene end by 0 bases; junction bases not matched to a gene: 12. There are 19 residues in the CDR3. The V gene's germline CDR1 is SGDLS and CDR2 YYNGEE. The CDR3 loop is CASSVSGRGTGSSGNTIYF. CDR3 DNA: TGTGCCAGCAGCGTATCAGGTAGAGGGACAGGTTCCTCTGGAAACACCATATATTTT.

V usage is TRBV24-1 and J usage is TRBJ2-1; TRBD2 agrees at 8 bases. The germline gives CDR1 KGHDR, CDR2 SFDVKD. The CDR3 is 15 residues long. V shed 5 bases, J shed 5 bases, and the junction held 7 bases outside the gene matches. DNA of the CDR3: TGTGCCACCAGTGCCGGGGGCGGGAGGAACAATGAGCAGTTCTTC. Its translation is CATSAGGGRNNEQFF.

CDR3 protein: CASSFSSTGQNTGELFF. The CDR3 DNA sequence: TGTGCCAGCAGCTTCTCATCGACAGGGCAAAACACCGGGGAGCTGTTTTTT. The chain links TRBV5-8 to TRBJ2-2; 7 positions agree with TRBD1. Germline CDR1 reads SGHTS; CDR2 reads YDEGEE. CDR3 length: 17 amino acids. V dropped 2 bases and J dropped 2; count of bases not matched to a gene: 9.

The chain couples TRBV27 to TRBJ2-1; 7 bases align to TRBD2. V was pared by 8 bases and J by 7 bases, with 14 bases of the junction left unmatched. The germline V gene encodes CDR1 MNHEY and CDR2 SMNVEV (reference sequence). The CDR3 spans 15 residues. DNA of the CDR3: TGTGCCAGCTCATTAGGGCGGGAGAGTCGGAATGAGCAGTTCTTC. Encoded protein: CASSLGRESRNEQFF.

This clone showed up just a few times. This chain links TRBV28 with TRBJ2-4; perhaps TRBD2 as D (5 bases). The germline CDR1 and CDR2 sequences are MDHEN and SYDVKM. V dropped 2 bases and J dropped 0 bases, with 11 bases sitting between them. This CDR3 comprises 16 residues. The CDR3 spells CASSLRTDLAKNIQYF. CDR3 DNA: TGTGCCAGCAGTTTAAGGACTGATTTAGCCAAAAACATTCAGTACTTC.

The chain is built from TRBV28 and TRBJ2-3; the D gene is possibly TRBD2 (6 bases). Trimming removed 10 bases at V and 2 bases at J, with 10 bases between. The CDR3 runs to 12 residues. Germline V lookup: CDR1 MDHEN, CDR2 SYDVKM. DNA for the CDR3: TGTGCCACCGCGGGGTACACAGATACGCAGTATTTT. As protein: CATAGYTDTQYF.

The chain has TRBV3-1 (or the pseudogene TRBV3-2) and TRBJ2-3, with 13 bases matching TRBD2. CDR1 is LGHDT and CDR2 is YNNKEL in the germline V gene (reference sequence). Trimming took 4 bases from V and 5 from J; bases not matched to a gene: 12. This CDR3 spans 18 amino acids. The CDR3 sequence is CASSPRTSGGERGDTQYF. DNA for the CDR3: TGTGCCAGCAGCCCTCGGACTAGCGGGGGCGAGCGGGGAGATACGCAGTATTTT.

The chain recombines TRBV7-9 with TRBJ2-5; 8 bases fit TRBD1. The V gene end was trimmed by 0 bases and the J gene end by 7 bases; junction bases not matched to a gene: 10. The CDR3 consists of 16 residues. Germline CDR1 and CDR2: SEHNR and FQNEAQ (reference sequence). As DNA, the CDR3 is TGTGCCAGCAGCTTAGCGGGGACAGGTCGATTGGGGACCCAGTACTTC. It is translated as CASSLAGTGRLGTQYF.

This sequence joins TRBV28 and TRBJ1-2; a weak D match, TRBD1 (6 bases). There are 14 residues in the CDR3. From germline, CDR1 is MDHEN and CDR2 SYDVKM. The V end lost 5 bases, the J end lost 8 bases, and 18 bases lay between the germline ends. This chain's CDR3 is CASSPPATGGGYTF. In DNA, the CDR3 is TGTGCCAGCAGTCCCCCCGCGACAGGAGGCGGCTACACCTTC.